A single sample is the source of the 4 T cell receptor beta chains below, sequenced in a study of Tregs in tolerant kidney transplant recipients. The method was immunoSEQ multiplex PCR; TCRdb's version includes in-frame clones alone and lacks a portion of them. This listing includes roughly 48,000 clones. Sequenced here: CD4+ T cells from blood, sampled before the transplant. Source of these receptors: a human donor who received a combined kidney and bone marrow transplant.

Remarks on this clone: The missing CDR3 end, 3 residues past where the read stops, is filled in from the germline J gene. The chain has TRBV28 and TRBJ2-7; D remains ambiguous. Trimming shortened V by 3 bases and J by 0 bases, and 9 bases separated the two germline ends. The CDR3 contains 14 residues. CDR1 MDHEN and CDR2 SYDVKM come from the germline V gene. This CDR3 reads CASSFTRSSYEQYF. CDR3 bases read: TGTGCCAGCAGTTTTACCCGCAGCTCCTACGAG.

Turning to this clone: The missing CDR3 end, 3 residues past where the read stops, is filled in from the germline J gene. J is TRBJ2-1 and V is TRBV19; D might be TRBD1 or TRBD2, each matching 5 bases. CDR1 is LNHDA, CDR2 SQIVND, per germline (reference sequence). The ends were cut back, 4 bases at V and 8 bases at J, with 12 bases in the middle. The CDR3 loop spans 13 amino acids. The sequenced CDR3 bases are TGTGCCAGTAGTACAGGGAGAGTTGATGAG. Translating it yields CASSTGRVDE. The CDR3 reads in full as CASSTGRVDEQFF.

The CDR3 DNA, read in part, is TGTGCCAGCAGTGACAGGGGTGGCAATCAGCCC. It specifies CASSDRGGNQP. The CDR3 in its entirety is CASSDRGGNQPQHF. The gene calls are TRBV2 and TRBJ1-5, with D maybe TRBD1 (6 bases). The read gets to within 3 residues of the CDR3 end, and the germline J gene fills in the rest. CDR1 and CDR2 from the germline V gene are SNHLY and FYNNEI. CDR3 size: 14 residues. Trimming took 3 bases from V and 2 from J, leaving 8 bases between them.

A remark on this clone: The sequence runs out 3 residues before the end of the CDR3; the remainder is reconstructed from the germline J gene. This sequence joins TRBV2 and TRBJ2-1; 14 bases are shared with TRBD2. CDR1 and CDR2 from the germline V gene are SNHLY and FYNNEI. The CDR3 covers 15 residues. V lost 8 bases, J lost 9 bases, and 9 bases stayed unmatched. CDR3 DNA, as far as it was read: TGTGCCAGCGCTAAGACTAGCGGGAGGGTAGGTGAG. Amino acid sequence: CASAKTSGRVGE. The CDR3 reads in full as CASAKTSGRVGEQFF.